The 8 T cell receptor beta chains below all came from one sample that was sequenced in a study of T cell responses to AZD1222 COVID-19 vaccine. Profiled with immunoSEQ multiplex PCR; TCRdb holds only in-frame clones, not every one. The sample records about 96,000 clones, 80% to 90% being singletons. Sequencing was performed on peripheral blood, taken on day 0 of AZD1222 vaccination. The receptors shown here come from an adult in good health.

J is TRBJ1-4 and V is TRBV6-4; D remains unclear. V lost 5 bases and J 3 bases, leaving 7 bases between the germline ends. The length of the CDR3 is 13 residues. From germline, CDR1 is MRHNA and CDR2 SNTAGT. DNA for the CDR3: TGTGCCAGCAGTCCAGAAGCTAATGAAAAACTGTTTTTT. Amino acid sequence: CASSPEANEKLFF.

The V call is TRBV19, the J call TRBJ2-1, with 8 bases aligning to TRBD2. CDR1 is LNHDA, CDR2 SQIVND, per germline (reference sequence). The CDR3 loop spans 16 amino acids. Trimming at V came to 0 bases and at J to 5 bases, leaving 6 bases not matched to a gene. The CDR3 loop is CASSIETGGLNNEQFF. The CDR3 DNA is TGTGCCAGTAGTATAGAAACGGGGGGGCTTAACAATGAGCAGTTCTTC.

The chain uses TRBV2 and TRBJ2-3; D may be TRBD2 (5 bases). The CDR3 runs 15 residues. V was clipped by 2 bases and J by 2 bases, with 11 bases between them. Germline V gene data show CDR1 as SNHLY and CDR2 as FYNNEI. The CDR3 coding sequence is TGTGCCAGCAGTGAACGGGATTTTCTCACAGATACGCAGTATTTT. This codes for CASSERDFLTDTQYF.

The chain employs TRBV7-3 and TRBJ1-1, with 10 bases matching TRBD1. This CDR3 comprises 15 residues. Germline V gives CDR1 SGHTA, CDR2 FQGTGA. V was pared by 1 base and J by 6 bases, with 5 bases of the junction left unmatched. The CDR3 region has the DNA TGTGCCAGCAGCTTAAATGGACAGGGGGAATCTGAAGCTTTCTTT. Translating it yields CASSLNGQGESEAFF.

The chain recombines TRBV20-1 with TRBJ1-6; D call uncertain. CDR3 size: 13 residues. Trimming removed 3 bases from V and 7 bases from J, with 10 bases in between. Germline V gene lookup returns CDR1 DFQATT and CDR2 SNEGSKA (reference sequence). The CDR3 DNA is TGCAGTGCTAGTAGCAGAATAAATTCACCCCTCCACTTT. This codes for CSASSRINSPLHF.

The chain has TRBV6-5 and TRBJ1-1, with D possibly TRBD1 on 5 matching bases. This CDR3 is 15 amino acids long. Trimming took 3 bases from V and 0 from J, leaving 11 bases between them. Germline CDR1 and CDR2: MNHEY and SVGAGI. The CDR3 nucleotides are TGTGCCAGCAGTTATGTGGGGCGGATGAACACTGAAGCTTTCTTT. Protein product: CASSYVGRMNTEAFF.

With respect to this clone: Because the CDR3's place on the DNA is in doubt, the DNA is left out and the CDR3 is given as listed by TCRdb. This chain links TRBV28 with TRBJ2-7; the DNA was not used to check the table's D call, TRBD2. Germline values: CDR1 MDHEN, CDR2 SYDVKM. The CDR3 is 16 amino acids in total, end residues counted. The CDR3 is CASSSSNLSGGDEQYF.

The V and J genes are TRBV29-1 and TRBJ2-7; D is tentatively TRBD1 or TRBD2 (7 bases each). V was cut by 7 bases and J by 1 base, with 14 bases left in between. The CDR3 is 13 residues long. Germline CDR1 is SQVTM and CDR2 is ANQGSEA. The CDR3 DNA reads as TGCAGCGCCACCAGGGGGGGGTCCTACGAGCAGTACTTC. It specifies CSATRGGSYEQYF.